This T cell receptor (beta chain) was retrieved from a study of cytomegalovirus exposure and HLA in healthy donors. The germline CDR1 and CDR2 sequences are SGHRS and YFSETQ. V was clipped by 0 bases and J by 2 bases; unmatched bases: 5. This CDR3 region has 17 residues. In the PCR, 60 Vbeta and 13 Jbeta primers were used. Using immunoSEQ multiplex PCR, the repertoire was profiled, and TCRdb retains in-frame clones only, with some absent. Of about 190,000 clones in the sample, about 82% are singletons; the top ten hold about 2.4%. This receptor was obtained from a male donor in good health and CMV-seronegative. The rearrangement uses TRBV5-1 and TRBJ2-3; 11 nucleotides align to TRBD2. Material for sequencing was PBMCs. CDR3 sequence (DNA): TGCGCCAGCAGCTTGGGTGGGACTAGCGGCCCCACAGATACGCAGTATTTT. It codes for CASSLGGTSGPTDTQYF.